This T cell receptor beta chain was recovered during a study of cytomegalovirus exposure and HLA in healthy donors. Study overall: About 180 million T cells yielded more than 95 million unique TCR beta sequences, as an earlier analysis found. Study-level results: The authors enumerated 150 to 200 TCR beta chains as linked to cytomegalovirus.

With 60 Vbeta and 13 Jbeta primers, the PCR was carried out. Profiling relied on immunoSEQ multiplex PCR, and the TCRdb table lists in-frame clones only, not all of them. Among 90,000 to 100,000 clones listed, roughly 76% were seen once. The length of the CDR3 is 14 residues. J was trimmed by 6 bases and V by 9 bases; bases with no gene match: 8. Per the germline V gene, CDR1 is SNHLY and CDR2 is FYNNEI. Comments on this clone: Its antigen is unidentified.

The chain uses TRBV2 and TRBJ2-1; 10 bases fit TRBD2. Input material: PBMCs. This receptor was taken from a woman between 55 and 75 years old in good health and CMV-seropositive. CDR3 in amino acids: CARNLAGASNEQFF. The CDR3 bases are TGTGCCAGGAACCTAGCGGGAGCCTCCAATGAGCAGTTCTTC.